The rows below give T cell receptor beta chains drawn from one sample of a study of blood T cell repertoires in COVID-19. The table came from immunoSEQ multiplex PCR; TCRdb's copy has only in-frame clones and leaves some out. The sample has some 160,000 clones, approximately 91% seen once; the top ten hold roughly 4.5%. The sample consisted of peripheral blood. These receptors were obtained from a man between 18 and 29 years old with COVID-19, enrolled during active disease. The CDR3 runs from the conserved cysteine through the conserved F or W. The order of the fields is CDR3 length, clone size, J gene, D gene, V gene, CDR3 protein, CDR3 DNA. The D gene is left open where the match is weak. Clone size is given for some rows only: seen once, a few or many times, or a class if the clone is expanded.

>17|.|TRBJ2-2|TRBD2|TRBV27
CASSLLTSGINKGELFF
TGTGCCAGCAGTCTCCTCACTAGCGGAATAAACAAGGGGGAGCTGTTTTTT
>19|once|TRBJ1-4|TRBD1|TRBV4-3
CASSQGRPGQGYPGEKLFF
TGCGCCAGCAGCCAAGGCCGGCCGGGACAGGGGTACCCAGGTGAAAAACTGTTTTTT
>13|.|TRBJ2-7|TRBD2|TRBV6-6
CASTSSGRDEQYF
TGTGCCAGCACCTCTAGCGGGAGGGACGAGCAGTACTTC
>16|.|TRBJ2-1|TRBD1|TRBV11-2
CASSLRGTGPNNEQFF
TGTGCCAGCAGCCTACGGGGGACAGGGCCTAACAATGAGCAGTTCTTC
>14|.|TRBJ2-7|.|TRBV7-2
CASSSLTASYEQYF
TGTGCCAGCAGCTCCCTGACAGCCTCCTACGAGCAGTACTTC
>13|few|TRBJ2-3|.|TRBV15
CATSRWLTDTQYF
TGTGCCACCAGCAGGTGGCTCACAGATACGCAGTATTTT
>15|few|TRBJ2-7|.|TRBV2
CASSGRGRSSYEQYF
TGTGCCAGCAGCGGGCGGGGCAGGAGCTCCTACGAGCAGTACTTC
>15|once|TRBJ2-7|TRBD1|TRBV7-8
CASSANRGPNYEQYF
TGTGCCAGCAGCGCCAACAGGGGTCCAAACTACGAGCAGTACTTC
>13|once|TRBJ1-5|.|TRBV28
CASRRTPGGPQHF
TGTGCCAGCAGGAGGACGCCGGGAGGGCCCCAGCATTTT
>16|once|TRBJ2-1|TRBD2|TRBV6-2/TRBV6-3
CASRPTSGGPYNEQFF
TGTGCCAGCAGACCTACTAGCGGGGGACCCTACAATGAGCAGTTCTTC
>21|.|TRBJ2-7|TRBD1|TRBV28
CASSFPGWGQGISGYSYEQYF
TGTGCCAGCAGTTTTCCTGGCTGGGGACAGGGAATTAGCGGGTACTCCTACGAGCAGTACTTC
>16|.|TRBJ1-4|.|TRBV5-1
CASSPFGPATNEKLLF
TGCGCCAGCAGCCCTTTTGGCCCTGCAACTAATGAAAAACTGCTTTTT
>15|.|TRBJ1-1|.|TRBV14
CASSPRAGFSSEAFF
TGTGCCAGCAGCCCGAGGGCGGGATTTTCGTCTGAAGCTTTCTTT
>14|once|TRBJ2-7|.|TRBV7-2
CASSRRDGAAVTFF
TGTGCCAGCAGTCGTCGCGATGGGGCGGCAGTTACCTTCTTC
>16|.|TRBJ1-5|.|TRBV28
CASSFPGASGNQPQHF
TGTGCCAGCAGTTTCCCCGGAGCCTCGGGCAATCAGCCCCAGCATTTT
>16|few|TRBJ1-2|.|TRBV27
CASSFLGRGGDYGYTF
TGTGCCAGCAGTTTCCTGGGACGGGGGGGAGACTATGGCTACACCTTC
>14|.|TRBJ2-3|TRBD1|TRBV7-2
CASSRGLDTDTQYF
TGTGCCAGCAGCAGGGGGCTAGACACAGATACGCAGTATTTT
>15|.|TRBJ2-5|TRBD1|TRBV28
CASSNRDSGRETQYF
TGTGCCAGCAGCAATCGGGACAGCGGACGGGAGACCCAGTACTTC
>15|.|TRBJ2-7|.|TRBV27
CASSFSGSGPYEQYF
TGTGCCAGCAGTTTCTCCGGGAGCGGCCCCTACGAGCAGTACTTC
>13|.|TRBJ2-5|.|TRBV24-1
CATMNRAKETQYF
TGTGCCACCATGAACAGGGCTAAGGAGACCCAGTACTTC
>18|.|TRBJ2-1|TRBD1|TRBV9
CASSVGTGESANYNEQFF
TGTGCCAGCAGCGTAGGGACAGGAGAAAGCGCTAACTACAATGAGCAGTTCTTC
>15|.|TRBJ2-7|.|TRBV7-9
CASSSPGSGAYEQYF
TGTGCCAGCAGCTCCCCGGGTTCGGGGGCCTACGAGCAGTACTTC
>18|.|TRBJ2-7|TRBD2|TRBV7-2
CASSLDVPGLAGGHEQYF
TGTGCCAGCAGCTTAGACGTCCCGGGACTAGCGGGAGGGCACGAGCAGTACTTC
>19|.|TRBJ2-3|TRBD2|TRBV7-2
CASSRRGTSGRYEADTQYF
TGTGCCAGCAGCCGGAGGGGGACTAGCGGGAGGTACGAAGCAGATACGCAGTATTTT
>12|few|TRBJ2-1|.|TRBV11-3
CASSLTGNEQFF
TGTGCCAGCAGCCTCACGGGCAATGAGCAGTTCTTC
>16|.|TRBJ1-5|TRBD1|TRBV7-2
CASSLWGQGNNQPQHF
TGTGCCAGCAGCTTATGGGGACAGGGAAACAATCAGCCCCAGCATTTT
>15|.|TRBJ1-6|.|TRBV6-5
CASTPGEGGFSPLHF
TGTGCCAGCACTCCAGGGGAGGGTGGATTTTCACCCCTCCACTTT
>15|.|TRBJ2-3|.|TRBV6-5
CASSYSEKQGNTQYF
TGTGCCAGCAGTTACTCGGAGAAGCAGGGGAATACGCAGTATTTT
>15|.|TRBJ1-6|TRBD1|TRBV27
CASSPGQGLRSPLHF
TGTGCCAGCAGTCCTGGACAGGGGTTAAGATCACCCCTCCACTTT
>12|.|TRBJ2-7|.|TRBV29-1
CSVEDNPREQYF
TGCAGCGTTGAAGATAACCCCCGGGAGCAGTACTTC
>13|.|TRBJ1-5|.|TRBV27
CASSPYWNQPQHF
TGTGCCAGCAGTCCCTATTGGAATCAGCCCCAGCATTTT
>13|.|TRBJ1-2|TRBD1|TRBV9
CASTTGTDYGYTF
TGTGCCAGCACCACCGGGACAGATTATGGCTACACCTTC
>13|.|TRBJ1-1|.|TRBV7-8
CASSFDPGTEAFF
TGTGCCAGCAGCTTCGACCCCGGGACTGAAGCTTTCTTT
>16|.|TRBJ1-6|.|TRBV27
CASSAGWESYNSPLHF
TGTGCCAGCAGTGCGGGGTGGGAGTCCTATAATTCACCCCTCCACTTT
>13|.|TRBJ2-7|TRBD2|TRBV2
CASTGTSGTEQYF
TGTGCCAGCACCGGGACTAGCGGGACCGAGCAGTACTTC
>18|few|TRBJ2-7|TRBD2|TRBV18
CASSPFSLAGGFAYEQYF
TGTGCCAGCTCACCATTTAGTCTAGCGGGAGGCTTCGCCTACGAGCAGTACTTC
>14|.|TRBJ1-2|.|TRBV11-2
CASSFGTGNYGYTF
TGTGCCAGCAGCTTTGGAACAGGGAACTATGGCTACACCTTC
>16|.|TRBJ1-6|.|TRBV11-1
CASSSSFAFRDSPLHF
TGTGCCAGCAGCTCCTCCTTCGCATTCAGGGATTCACCCCTCCACTTT